These 21 T cell receptor beta chains share one sample of origin, sequenced in a study of blood T cell repertoires in COVID-19. Assay: immunoSEQ multiplex PCR; the TCRdb copy retains only in-frame clones and omits some. The sample consists of fewer than 6,000 clones, nearly 90% of them appearing once. The sample consisted of peripheral blood. The receptor source for this set is an elderly woman with acute or convalescent COVID-19.

The chain recombines TRBV28 with TRBJ1-4, with 7 bases lining up with TRBD1. The CDR3 length is 13 residues. With V trimmed by 5 bases and J by 8 bases, 5 bases remained unmatched. The germline V gene has CDR1 MDHEN and CDR2 SYDVKM. The CDR3 nucleotides read TGTGCCAGCAGTATACAGGGGAGGGAAAAACTGTTTTTT. Translated: CASSIQGREKLFF.

V is TRBV28 and J is TRBJ2-1, with a tentative D call TRBD2 (6 bases). V lost 6 bases and J lost 3, with 18 bases in between. Germline values: CDR1 MDHEN, CDR2 SYDVKM. The CDR3 runs to 16 residues. CDR3 bases: TGTGCCAGCAGATCCACGCAGGGAGGATACTACAATGAGCAGTTCTTC. Its protein product is CASRSTQGGYYNEQFF.

The CDR3 coding sequence is TGCGCCAGCAGCTTAATACCGGGACAGGGGTCCTATGGCTACACCTTC. The encoded protein is CASSLIPGQGSYGYTF. J is TRBJ1-2 and V is TRBV5-1, with 10 positions matching TRBD1. Looked up from germline, CDR1 is SGHRS and CDR2 is YFSETQ. Unmatched junction bases numbered 8, after V lost 2 bases and J lost 4 bases. The CDR3 loop spans 16 amino acids.

CDR3 nucleotides: TGCAGCGGGACTAGCGGGGGAGTAAGCACAGATACGCAGTATTTT. Residues: CSGTSGGVSTDTQYF. V gene TRBV29-1 combines with J gene TRBJ2-3, with 13 bases that match TRBD2. This CDR3 has 15 amino acids. Trimming cost V 7 bases and J 0 bases; bases outside gene matches: 4. Germline loops: CDR1 SQVTM, CDR2 ANQGSEA.

The chain couples TRBV3-1 (or the pseudogene TRBV3-2) to TRBJ1-1, with D possibly being TRBD1 (6 bases). Germline CDR1 LGHDT, CDR2 YNNKEL (reference sequence). V lost 4 bases and J lost 0, with 9 bases in between. The length of the CDR3 is 14 residues. In DNA, the CDR3 is TGTGCCAGCAGCCTACAGGGAATGAACACTGAAGCTTTCTTT. Encoded protein: CASSLQGMNTEAFF.

The genes are TRBV5-4 and TRBJ2-1; 8 bases are a match to TRBD2. This CDR3 is 17 amino acids long. From germline, CDR1 is SGHNT and CDR2 YYREEE (reference sequence). V lost 0 bases, J lost 8 bases, and 13 bases stayed unmatched. The CDR3 region is CASSLGSGGAVNYEQFF. Here the CDR3 DNA reads TGTGCCAGCAGCTTGGGATCCGGGGGGGCCGTTAATTATGAGCAGTTCTTC. The full variable domain, in which reference TRBV5-4 and TRBJ2-1 provide the parts outside the CDR3, is ETGVTQSPTHLIKTRGQQVTLRCSSQSGHNTVSWYQQALGQGPQFIFQYYREEENGRGNFPPRFSGLQFPNYSSELNVNALELDDSALYLCASSLGSGGAVNYEQFFGPGTRLTVL.

This clone has only one observation. The chain employs TRBV5-1 and TRBJ2-5; tentatively, D is TRBD1 (7 bases). The CDR3 totals 16 residues. Deletions cut 0 bases from V and 4 bases from J, with 16 bases between. The germline CDR1 and CDR2 sequences are SGHRS and YFSETQ. CDR3 in amino acids: CASSLAGGGVGETQYF. The CDR3, as DNA: TGCGCCAGCAGCTTGGCTGGAGGGGGCGTGGGAGAGACCCAGTACTTC.

This clone was picked up one time. The chain recombines TRBV27 with TRBJ2-7; TRBD1 matches at 7 bases. The CDR3 sequence is 12 residues long. Germline assignment: CDR1 MNHEY and CDR2 SMNVEV (reference sequence). The CDR3 protein is CATRGSSYEQYF. The DNA for the CDR3 is TGTGCTACCAGGGGGAGCTCCTACGAGCAGTACTTC.

V is TRBV5-8 and J is TRBJ1-2, with 8 positions matching TRBD1. The ends lost 4 bases at V and 5 bases at J; junction bases unmatched: 16. The CDR3 sequence is 17 residues long. CDR1 is SGHTS and CDR2 is YDEGEE in the germline V gene. The DNA for the CDR3 is TGTGCCAGCAGCACGGGACAGGCCTTCCGTTTGCTATATGGCTACACCTTC. Residues: CASSTGQAFRLLYGYTF.

The chain links TRBV5-6 to TRBJ2-7; 7 bases are shared with TRBD2. The CDR3 runs 15 residues. Per the germline V gene, CDR1 is SGHDT and CDR2 is YYEEEE. The V gene end was trimmed by 1 base and the J gene end by 3 bases; junction bases not matched to a gene: 7. In nucleotides, the CDR3 is TGTGCCAGCAGCTTGAGCGGGATTGACCTCTACGAGCAGTACTTC. It is translated as CASSLSGIDLYEQYF.

The chain recombines TRBV5-1 with TRBJ2-1; 8 nucleotides align to TRBD1. The CDR3 has 15 amino acids. From germline, CDR1 is SGHRS and CDR2 YFSETQ. The V gene end was trimmed by 7 bases and the J gene end by 4 bases; junction bases not matched to a gene: 10. CDR3 sequence reads: CASVRQGIRYNEQFF. Here the CDR3 DNA reads TGCGCCAGCGTTCGACAGGGGATTAGGTACAATGAGCAGTTCTTC.

This chain joins TRBV19 and TRBJ1-5; a possible D gene is TRBD1 (6 bases). Between the trimmed V and J ends, which lost 6 bases and 1 base, there was a span of 13 bases. Germline loops: CDR1 LNHDA, CDR2 SQIVND (reference sequence). This CDR3 is 15 amino acids long. In DNA, the CDR3 is TGTGCCAGTAGAACCGGCGGGGGCAGCAATCAGCCCCAGCATTTT. It codes for CASRTGGGSNQPQHF. The whole variable domain, filled in from reference TRBV19 and TRBJ1-5, reads DGGITQSPKYLFRKEGQNVTLSCEQNLNHDAMYWYRQDPGQGLRLIYYSQIVNDFQKGDIAEGYSVSREKKESFPLTVTSAQKNPTAFYLCASRTGGGSNQPQHFGDGTRLSIL.

This sequence joins TRBV28 and TRBJ2-2; 8 bases are a match to TRBD1. CDR1 MDHEN and CDR2 SYDVKM come from the germline V gene. V trimming: 8 bases; J trimming: 7 bases; junction bases outside the gene matches: 12. This CDR3 has 15 amino acids. DNA for the CDR3: TGTGCCAGCCTTCCAGGGGGCGCTGGAAGCGGGGAGCTGTTTTTT. Residues: CASLPGGAGSGELFF.

This chain joins TRBV5-1 and TRBJ1-4; possible D gene TRBD1, 6 bases. The germline V gene encodes CDR1 SGHRS and CDR2 YFSETQ. The V gene lost 2 bases and the J gene lost 0 bases, with 8 bases spanning the gap. CDR3 length: 15 amino acids. The DNA of the CDR3 is TGCGCCAGCAGCTTACAGGGAGCAACTAATGAAAAACTGTTTTTT. Protein product: CASSLQGATNEKLFF. The complete variable domain, with remaining parts taken from reference TRBV5-1 and TRBJ1-4, reads KAGVTQTPRYLIKTRGQQVTLSCSPISGHRSVSWYQQTPGQGLQFLFEYFSETQRNKGNFPGRFSGRQFSNSRSEMNVSTLELGDSALYLCASSLQGATNEKLFFGSGTQLSVL.

The J gene is TRBJ1-3, the V gene TRBV30, with a possible D match to TRBD1 (6 bases). The CDR3 covers 16 residues. Per germline, CDR1 GTSNPN and CDR2 SVGIG (reference sequence). The germline V and J ends were trimmed by 2 bases and 0 bases, with 14 bases remaining between them. CDR3 nucleotides: TGTGCCTGGAGTTCCGGGACACTAAGCTCTGGAAACACCATATATTTT. This gives the protein CAWSSGTLSSGNTIYF.

The count of this clone is one. The chain couples TRBV6-5 to TRBJ2-7, with a weak D call TRBD2 (6 bases). Between the trimmed V and J ends, which lost 4 bases and 4 bases, there was a span of 11 bases. This CDR3 spans 13 amino acids. Germline CDR1 reads MNHEY; CDR2 reads SVGAGI. The CDR3 loop reads CASSWGTGYEQYF. The CDR3, as DNA: TGTGCCAGCAGTTGGGGGACTGGGTACGAGCAGTACTTC.

This chain uses TRBV28 with TRBJ2-1; TRBD2 matches 10 bases. V was clipped by 4 bases and J by 5 bases; unmatched bases: 8. The length of the CDR3 is 16 residues. Germline lookup yields CDR1 MDHEN and CDR2 SYDVKM. CDR3 coding DNA: TGTGCCAGCAGTTCGCTAGCGGGGGCCGGAAACAATGAGCAGTTCTTC. Translating gives CASSSLAGAGNNEQFF.

This chain links TRBV12-3 or TRBV12-4 with TRBJ2-2; D may be TRBD2 (5 bases). V gave up 3 bases and J gave up 6 bases, with 8 bases separating them. The CDR3 is 13 residues long. CDR3 amino acids: CASSLRAAGELFF. The DNA for the CDR3 is TGTGCCAGCAGTTTGAGGGCCGCCGGGGAGCTGTTTTTT.

The chain recombines TRBV9 with TRBJ2-3; D perhaps matches TRBD2 (6 bases). Trimming stripped 4 bases from V and 4 bases from J, with 10 bases between. Germline V gives CDR1 SGDLS, CDR2 YYNGEE. The CDR3 length is 13 residues. CDR3 DNA: TGTGCCAGCAGCCCCGGGAGTGCAGATACGCAGTATTTT. The encoded protein is CASSPGSADTQYF.

CDR3 protein: CASRRSNQPQHF. CDR3 coding DNA: TGTGCCAGCAGGCGTAGCAATCAGCCCCAGCATTTT. The chain carries TRBV6-5 and TRBJ1-5; D is unresolved. CDR1 and CDR2 from the germline V gene are MNHEY and SVGAGI. Trimming took 6 bases from V and 0 from J, leaving 3 bases between them. This CDR3 region has 12 residues.

This clone has a handful of counts. It is unclear where the CDR3 begins or ends on the DNA, so no DNA is shown, and the CDR3 is as TCRdb lists it. The genes are TRBV7-8 and TRBJ2-7; the table assigns TRBD1, which was not confirmed against the DNA. 13 amino acids form the CDR3, both terminal residues included. Germline lookup yields CDR1 SGHVS and CDR2 FQNEAQ. The CDR3 sequence is CASSWGQGASGYF.